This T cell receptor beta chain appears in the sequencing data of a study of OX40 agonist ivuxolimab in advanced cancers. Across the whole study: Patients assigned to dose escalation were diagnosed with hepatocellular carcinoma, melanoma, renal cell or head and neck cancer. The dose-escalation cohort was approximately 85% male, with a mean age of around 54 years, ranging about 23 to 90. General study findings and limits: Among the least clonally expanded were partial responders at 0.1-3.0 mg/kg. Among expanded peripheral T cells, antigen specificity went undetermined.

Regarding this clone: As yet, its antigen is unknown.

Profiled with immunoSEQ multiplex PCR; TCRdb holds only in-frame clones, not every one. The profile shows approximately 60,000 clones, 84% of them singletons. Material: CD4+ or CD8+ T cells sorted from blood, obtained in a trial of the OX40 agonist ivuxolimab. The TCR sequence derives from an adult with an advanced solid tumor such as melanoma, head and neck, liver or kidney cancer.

CDR3 nucleotides: TGTGCCAGCAGCTTAGGGACAGGGGCTGGCTACACCTTC. It specifies CASSLGTGAGYTF. The chain has TRBV7-9 and TRBJ1-2; TRBD1 matches 9 bases. The germline CDR1 and CDR2 sequences are SEHNR and FQNEAQ (reference sequence). After removal of 1 base from V and 7 bases from J, the junction contained 1 base not matched to a gene. The CDR3 is 13 residues long.